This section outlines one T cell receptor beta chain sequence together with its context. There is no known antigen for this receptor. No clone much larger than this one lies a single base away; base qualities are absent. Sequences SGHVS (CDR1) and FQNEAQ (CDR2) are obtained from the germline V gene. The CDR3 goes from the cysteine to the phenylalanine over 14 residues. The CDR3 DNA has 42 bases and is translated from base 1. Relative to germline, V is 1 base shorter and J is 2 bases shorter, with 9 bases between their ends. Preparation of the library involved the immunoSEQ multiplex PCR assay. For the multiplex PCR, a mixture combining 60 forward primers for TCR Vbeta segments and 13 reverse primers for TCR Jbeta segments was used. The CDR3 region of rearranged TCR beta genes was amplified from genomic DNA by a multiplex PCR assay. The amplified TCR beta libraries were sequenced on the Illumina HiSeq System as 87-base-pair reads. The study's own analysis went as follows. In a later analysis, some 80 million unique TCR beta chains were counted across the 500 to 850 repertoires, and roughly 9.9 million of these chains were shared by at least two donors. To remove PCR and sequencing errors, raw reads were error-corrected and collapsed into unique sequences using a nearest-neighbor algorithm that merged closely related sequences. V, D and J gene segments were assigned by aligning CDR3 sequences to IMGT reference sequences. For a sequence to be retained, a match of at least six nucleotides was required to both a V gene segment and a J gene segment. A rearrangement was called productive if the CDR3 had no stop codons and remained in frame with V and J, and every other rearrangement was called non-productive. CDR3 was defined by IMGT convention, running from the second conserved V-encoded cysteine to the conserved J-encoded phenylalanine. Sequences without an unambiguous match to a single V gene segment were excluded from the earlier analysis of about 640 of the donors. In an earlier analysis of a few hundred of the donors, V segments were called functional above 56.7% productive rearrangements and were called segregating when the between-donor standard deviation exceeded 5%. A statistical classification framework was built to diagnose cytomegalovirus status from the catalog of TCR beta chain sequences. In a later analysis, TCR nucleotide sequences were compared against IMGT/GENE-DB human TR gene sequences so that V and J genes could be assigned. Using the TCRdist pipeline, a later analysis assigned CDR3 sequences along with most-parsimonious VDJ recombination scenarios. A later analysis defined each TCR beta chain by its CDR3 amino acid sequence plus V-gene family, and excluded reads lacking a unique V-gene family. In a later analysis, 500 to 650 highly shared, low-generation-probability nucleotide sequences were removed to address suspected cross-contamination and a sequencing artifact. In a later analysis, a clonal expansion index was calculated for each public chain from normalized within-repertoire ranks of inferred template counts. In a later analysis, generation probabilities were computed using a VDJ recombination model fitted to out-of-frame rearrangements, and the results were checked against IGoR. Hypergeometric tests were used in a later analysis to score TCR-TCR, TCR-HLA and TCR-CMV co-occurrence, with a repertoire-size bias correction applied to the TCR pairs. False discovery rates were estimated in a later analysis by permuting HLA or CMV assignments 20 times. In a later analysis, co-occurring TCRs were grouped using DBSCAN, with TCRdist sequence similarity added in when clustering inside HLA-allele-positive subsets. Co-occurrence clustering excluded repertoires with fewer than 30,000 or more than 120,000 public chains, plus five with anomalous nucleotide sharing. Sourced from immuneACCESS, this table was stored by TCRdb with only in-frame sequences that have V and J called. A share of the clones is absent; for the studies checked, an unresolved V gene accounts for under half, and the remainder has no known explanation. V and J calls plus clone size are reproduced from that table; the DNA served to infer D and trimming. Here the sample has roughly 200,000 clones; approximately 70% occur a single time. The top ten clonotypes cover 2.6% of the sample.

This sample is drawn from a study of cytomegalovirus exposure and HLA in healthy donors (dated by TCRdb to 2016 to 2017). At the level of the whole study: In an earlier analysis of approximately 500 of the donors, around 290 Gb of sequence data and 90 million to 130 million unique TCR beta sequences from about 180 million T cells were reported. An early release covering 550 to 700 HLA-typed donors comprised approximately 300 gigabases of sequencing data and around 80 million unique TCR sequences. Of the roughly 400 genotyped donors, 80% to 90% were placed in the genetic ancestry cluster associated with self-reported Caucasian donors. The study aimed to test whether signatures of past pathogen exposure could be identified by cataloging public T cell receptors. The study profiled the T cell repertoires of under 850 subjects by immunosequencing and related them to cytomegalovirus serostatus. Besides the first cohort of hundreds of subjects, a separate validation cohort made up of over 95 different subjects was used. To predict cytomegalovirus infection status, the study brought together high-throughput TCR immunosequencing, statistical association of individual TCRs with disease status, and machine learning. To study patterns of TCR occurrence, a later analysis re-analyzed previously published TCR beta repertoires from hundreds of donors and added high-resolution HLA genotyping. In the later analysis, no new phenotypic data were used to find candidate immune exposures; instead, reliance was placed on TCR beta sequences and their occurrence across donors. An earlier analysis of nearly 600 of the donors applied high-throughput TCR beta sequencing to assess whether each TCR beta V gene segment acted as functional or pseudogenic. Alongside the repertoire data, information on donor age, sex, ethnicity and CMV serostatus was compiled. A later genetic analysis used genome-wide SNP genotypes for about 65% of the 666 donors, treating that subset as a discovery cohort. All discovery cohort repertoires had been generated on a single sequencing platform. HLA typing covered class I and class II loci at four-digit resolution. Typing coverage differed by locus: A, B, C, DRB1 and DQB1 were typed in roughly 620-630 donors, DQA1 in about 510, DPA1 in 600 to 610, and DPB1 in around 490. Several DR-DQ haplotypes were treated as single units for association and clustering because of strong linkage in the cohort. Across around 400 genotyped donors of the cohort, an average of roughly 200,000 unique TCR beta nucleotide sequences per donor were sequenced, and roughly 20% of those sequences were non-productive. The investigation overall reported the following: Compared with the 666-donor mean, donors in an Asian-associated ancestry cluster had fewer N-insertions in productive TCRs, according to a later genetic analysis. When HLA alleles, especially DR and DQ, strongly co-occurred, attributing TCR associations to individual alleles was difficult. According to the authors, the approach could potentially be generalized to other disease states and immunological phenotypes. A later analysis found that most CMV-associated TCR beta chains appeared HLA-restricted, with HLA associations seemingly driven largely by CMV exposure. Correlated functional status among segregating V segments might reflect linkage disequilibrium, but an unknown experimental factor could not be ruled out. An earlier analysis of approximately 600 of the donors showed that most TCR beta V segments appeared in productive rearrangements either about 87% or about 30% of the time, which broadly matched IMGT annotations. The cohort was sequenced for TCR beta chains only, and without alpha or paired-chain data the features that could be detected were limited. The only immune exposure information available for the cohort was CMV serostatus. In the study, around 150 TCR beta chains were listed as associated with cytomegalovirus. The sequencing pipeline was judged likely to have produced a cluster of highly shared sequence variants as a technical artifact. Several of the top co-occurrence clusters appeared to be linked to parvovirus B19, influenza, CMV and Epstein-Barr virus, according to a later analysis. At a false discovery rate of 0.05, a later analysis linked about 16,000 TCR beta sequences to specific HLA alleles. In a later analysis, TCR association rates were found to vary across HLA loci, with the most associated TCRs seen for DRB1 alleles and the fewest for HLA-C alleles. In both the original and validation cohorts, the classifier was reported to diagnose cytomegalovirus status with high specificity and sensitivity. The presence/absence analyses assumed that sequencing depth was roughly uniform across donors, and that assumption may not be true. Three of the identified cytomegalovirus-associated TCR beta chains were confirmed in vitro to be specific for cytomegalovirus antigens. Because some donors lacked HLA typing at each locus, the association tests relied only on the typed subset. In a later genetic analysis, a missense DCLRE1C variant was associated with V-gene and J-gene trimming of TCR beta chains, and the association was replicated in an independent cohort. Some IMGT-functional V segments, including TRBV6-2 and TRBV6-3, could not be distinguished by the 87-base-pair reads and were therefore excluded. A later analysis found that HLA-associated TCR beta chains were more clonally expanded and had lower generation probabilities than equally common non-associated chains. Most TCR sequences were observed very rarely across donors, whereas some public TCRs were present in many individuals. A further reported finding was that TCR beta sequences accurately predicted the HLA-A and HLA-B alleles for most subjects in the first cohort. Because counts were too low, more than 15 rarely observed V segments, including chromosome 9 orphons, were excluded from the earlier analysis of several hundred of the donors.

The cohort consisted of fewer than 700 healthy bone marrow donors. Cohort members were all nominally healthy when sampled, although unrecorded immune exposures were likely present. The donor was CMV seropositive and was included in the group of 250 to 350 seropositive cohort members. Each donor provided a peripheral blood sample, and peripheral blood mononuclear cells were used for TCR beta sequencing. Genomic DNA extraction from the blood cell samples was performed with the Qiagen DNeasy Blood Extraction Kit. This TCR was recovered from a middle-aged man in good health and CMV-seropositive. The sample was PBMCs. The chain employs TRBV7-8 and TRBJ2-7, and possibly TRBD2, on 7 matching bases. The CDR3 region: CASSLGRGPYEQYF. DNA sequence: TGTGCCAGCAGCTTAGGGCGGGGGCCCTACGAGCAGTACTTC.